This TCR beta chain appears in the sequencing data of a study of blood T cell repertoires in COVID-19. Study in general: Sample material is recorded as cDNA or gDNA derived from T cells, B-cell-depleted T cells, or PBMCs.

Source study methods: Estimation of nucleated cell counts relied on the amplification of reference gene primers. TCRdb's copy holds only in-frame clones and misses some; the assay was immunoSEQ multiplex PCR. From that table come the V and J calls and clone size; the DNA was used to work out D and trimming. The table includes about 210,000 clones, approximately 82% detected once. The CDR3 spans 15 residues. The germline V gene has CDR1 LNHDA and CDR2 SQIVND (reference sequence). The J segment lost 4 bases and the V segment lost 8 bases, leaving 8 bases of the junction unmatched. This clone was recorded once.

V is TRBV19 and J is TRBJ2-1, with TRBD1 matching over 10 bases. The sequencing input was peripheral blood. The sequence derives from a man in his forties or fifties with active or convalescent COVID-19. The DNA for the CDR3 is TGTGCCAGTGTGCCGGGACAGGGGCCATACAATGAGCAGTTCTTC. Translation gives CASVPGQGPYNEQFF.